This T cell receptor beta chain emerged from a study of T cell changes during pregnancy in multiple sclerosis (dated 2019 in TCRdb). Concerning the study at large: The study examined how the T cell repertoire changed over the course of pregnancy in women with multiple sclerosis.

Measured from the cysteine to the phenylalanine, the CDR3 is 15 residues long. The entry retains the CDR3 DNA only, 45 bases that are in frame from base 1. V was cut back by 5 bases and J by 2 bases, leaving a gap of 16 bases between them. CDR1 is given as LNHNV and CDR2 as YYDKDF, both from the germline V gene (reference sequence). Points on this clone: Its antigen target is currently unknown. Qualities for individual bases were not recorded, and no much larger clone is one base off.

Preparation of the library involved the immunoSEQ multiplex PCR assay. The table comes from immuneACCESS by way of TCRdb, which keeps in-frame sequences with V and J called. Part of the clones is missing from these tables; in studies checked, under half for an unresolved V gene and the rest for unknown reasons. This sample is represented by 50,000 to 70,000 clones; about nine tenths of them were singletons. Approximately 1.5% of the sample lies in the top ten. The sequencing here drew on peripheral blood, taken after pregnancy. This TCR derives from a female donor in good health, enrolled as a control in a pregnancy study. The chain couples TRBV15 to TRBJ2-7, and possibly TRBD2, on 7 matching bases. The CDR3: CATSPEAGAAYEQYF. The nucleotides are TGTGCCACCAGCCCTGAGGCGGGGGCCGCCTACGAGCAGTACTTC.